These 30 T cell receptor beta chains were all obtained from the same sample, sequenced in a study of blood T cell repertoires in COVID-19. Measured with immunoSEQ multiplex PCR; TCRdb has only the in-frame clones, and not every one. The sample lists 42,000 or so clones; around 80% were seen once. The material sequenced was peripheral blood. The receptor source for this set is a man aged 80 or over with acute or convalescent COVID-19.

The table lists this clone with a count of one. This chain links TRBV5-6 with TRBJ1-6; 9 positions agree with TRBD1. V lost 4 bases to trimming and J lost 7 bases; unmatched junction nucleotides: 12. Germline values: CDR1 SGHDT, CDR2 YYEEEE. The CDR3 is 17 amino acids. The DNA of the CDR3 is TGTGCCAGCAGCATAAGGACAGGGGCCGGTAGCAATTCACCCCTCCACTTT. Its protein is CASSIRTGAGSNSPLHF.

The chain is built from TRBV9 and TRBJ2-3, with 8 positions matching TRBD2. The V and J ends lost 0 bases and 4 bases, in that order; junction bases with no gene match: 7. In germline, CDR1 is SGDLS, CDR2 YYNGEE. CDR3 length: 16 residues. CDR3 residues: CASSVVAGGIADTQYF. Here the CDR3 DNA reads TGTGCCAGCAGCGTAGTGGCGGGGGGCATCGCAGATACGCAGTATTTT. The whole variable domain, remainder taken from reference TRBV9 and TRBJ2-3, is DSGVTQTPKHLITATGQRVTLRCSPRSGDLSVYWYQQSLDQGLQFLIQYYNGEERAKGNILERFSAQQFPDLHSELNLSSLELGDSALYFCASSVVAGGIADTQYFGPGTRLTVL.

The chain uses TRBV7-6 and TRBJ2-1; tentatively, D is TRBD2 (5 bases). Germline V lookup: CDR1 SGHVS, CDR2 FNYEAQ. The V gene lost 1 base and the J gene lost 5 bases, with 24 bases spanning the gap. This CDR3 comprises 19 residues. The CDR3 DNA reads TGTGCCAGCAGCTTAGAGTCGCACGCGGGTTTTGGACTCAACAATGAGCAGTTCTTC. The encoded protein is CASSLESHAGFGLNNEQFF.

The table lists this clone with a count of one. The chain uses TRBV20-1 and TRBJ2-7; D unresolved. Germline V lookup: CDR1 DFQATT, CDR2 SNEGSKA (reference sequence). This CDR3 is built from 11 residues. The germline V and J ends were trimmed by 6 bases and 3 bases, with 9 bases remaining between them. The CDR3 coding sequence is TGCAGTGCCCTTGACAACTACGAGCAGTACTTC. This encodes CSALDNYEQYF.

This clone was counted a few times. This sequence joins TRBV12-3 or TRBV12-4 and TRBJ1-1; D gene ambiguous. V dropped 6 bases and J dropped 10 bases, with 15 bases sitting between them. The CDR3 covers 12 residues. The DNA of the CDR3 is TGTGCCAGCAGCCATCCGCGAGGGAGAGCTTTCTTT. This encodes CASSHPRGRAFF.

The chain couples TRBV12-3 or TRBV12-4 to TRBJ1-2; D remains ambiguous. This CDR3 has 13 residues. Trimming pared 6 bases from V and 4 bases from J, leaving 12 bases between. CDR3 sequence: CASRFDTSYGYTF. CDR3 DNA: TGTGCCAGCAGATTTGACACGTCCTATGGCTACACCTTC.

Only one count was recorded for this clone. The J gene is TRBJ2-2, the V gene TRBV24-1; 8 bases fit TRBD2. The germline V gene has CDR1 KGHDR and CDR2 SFDVKD. The CDR3 loop spans 14 amino acids. J gave up 3 bases and V 5 bases, and 1 base lay outside the gene matches. CDR3 DNA: TGTGCCACCAGTGGAGCGGGGGACACCGGGGAGCTGTTTTTT. Translated: CATSGAGDTGELFF.

The rearrangement uses TRBV6-1 and TRBJ2-2, with 12 bases matching TRBD2. Germline V CDR1 and CDR2: MNHNS, SASEGT. Trimming removed 3 bases from V and 3 bases from J; junction bases left unmatched: 8. The length of the CDR3 is 18 residues. The CDR3 is CASSDRSTSGGYTGELFF. For the CDR3, the DNA is TGTGCCAGCAGTGATAGATCGACTAGCGGGGGATACACCGGGGAGCTGTTTTTT.

This chain links TRBV9 with TRBJ2-1; 9 bases fit TRBD2. Trimming took 0 bases from V and 6 from J; bases not matched to a gene: 10. The CDR3 totals 17 residues. The germline CDR1 and CDR2 sequences are SGDLS and YYNGEE. The CDR3 here is CASSVGLAGGPSNEQFF. Written as DNA, the CDR3 is TGTGCCAGCAGCGTAGGTTTGGCGGGAGGGCCCTCCAATGAGCAGTTCTTC. Together with reference TRBV9 and TRBJ2-1, the CDR3 gives the full variable domain: DSGVTQTPKHLITATGQRVTLRCSPRSGDLSVYWYQQSLDQGLQFLIQYYNGEERAKGNILERFSAQQFPDLHSELNLSSLELGDSALYFCASSVGLAGGPSNEQFFGPGTRLTVL.

This clone was counted a single time. This rearrangement joins TRBV3-1 (or the pseudogene TRBV3-2) to TRBJ2-5; perhaps TRBD1 as D (7 bases). The CDR3 spans 13 residues. From germline, CDR1 is LGHDT and CDR2 YNNKEL (reference sequence). The germline V and J ends were trimmed by 1 base and 5 bases, with 8 bases remaining between them. In DNA form, the CDR3 reads TGTGCCAGCAGCCAAGCAGGGGGGGAGACCCAGTACTTC. Translation: CASSQAGGETQYF.

This clone was seen more than once but under ten times. V usage is TRBV30 and J usage is TRBJ1-3; D uncertain. Germline values: CDR1 GTSNPN, CDR2 SVGIG (reference sequence). This CDR3 has 13 residues. V lost 0 bases, J lost 4 bases, and 7 bases lay in between. This CDR3 reads CAWSVANGNTIYF. The CDR3 DNA follows: TGTGCCTGGAGTGTGGCCAACGGAAACACCATATATTTT.

This clone was counted between two and nine times. V usage is TRBV18 and J usage is TRBJ1-1; 7 positions agree with TRBD1. This CDR3 is built from 13 residues. CDR1 KGHSH and CDR2 LQKENI come from the germline V gene. With 3 bases clipped from V and 8 bases from J, the junction kept 6 bases outside the gene matches. The chain's CDR3 is CASSPTGQGEAFF. The CDR3 bases are TGTGCCAGCTCACCGACAGGGCAAGGCGAAGCTTTCTTT.

The chain links TRBV7-9 to TRBJ2-5, with TRBD1 identical over 9 bases. Unmatched junction bases numbered 9, after V lost 6 bases and J lost 1 base. This CDR3 has 16 residues. Germline V gene sequence: CDR1 SEHNR, CDR2 FQNEAQ (reference sequence). CDR3: CASRAGTGIGQETQYF. CDR3 nucleotide sequence: TGTGCCAGCAGGGCCGGGACAGGGATAGGCCAAGAGACCCAGTACTTC.

The chain has TRBV9 and TRBJ1-1, with D perhaps TRBD1 (5 bases). Germline values: CDR1 SGDLS, CDR2 YYNGEE. V shed 0 bases and J shed 7 bases, with 16 bases lying between them. CDR3 length: 15 amino acids. This chain's CDR3 is CASSVVTSGGFEAFF. Here the CDR3 DNA reads TGTGCCAGCAGCGTAGTGACTTCGGGGGGGTTTGAAGCTTTCTTT.

This chain joins TRBV3-1 (or the pseudogene TRBV3-2) and TRBJ2-5; the match to TRBD2 covers 11 bases. Germline V gene lookup returns CDR1 LGHDT and CDR2 YNNKEL (reference sequence). V dropped 2 bases and J dropped 2; count of bases not matched to a gene: 4. The CDR3 contains 16 residues. CDR3 sequence reads: CASSQLAGGTQETQYF. The CDR3 DNA follows: TGTGCCAGCAGCCAATTAGCGGGGGGGACTCAAGAGACCCAGTACTTC.

This chain links TRBV19 with TRBJ1-4; TRBD1 matches 8 bases. The V and J ends lost 5 bases and 7 bases, in that order; junction bases with no gene match: 9. The CDR3 is 15 residues long. CDR1 and CDR2 (germline): LNHDA, SQIVND (reference sequence). CDR3 nucleotides: TGTGCCAGTAGTCTTCAGGGGGCAGTGAGTGAAAAACTGTTTTTT. Encoded protein: CASSLQGAVSEKLFF.

The chain couples TRBV19 to TRBJ2-6; TRBD1 agrees at 10 bases. This CDR3 comprises 18 residues. J was trimmed by 9 bases and V by 7 bases; bases with no gene match: 18. The V gene's germline CDR1 is LNHDA and CDR2 SQIVND (reference sequence). DNA of the CDR3: TGTGCCAGTACCGACCGGGACAGGGGAATTGGAAGGGACAACGTCCTGACTTTC. Translating it yields CASTDRDRGIGRDNVLTF.

This chain links TRBV24-1 with TRBJ2-5; D might be TRBD1 (6 bases). V lost 7 bases, J lost 5 bases, and 19 bases lay in between. Germline V CDR1 and CDR2: KGHDR, SFDVKD. CDR3 length: 15 residues. The CDR3 region is CATSNPALTGETQYF. The CDR3 nucleotides read TGTGCCACCAGCAACCCGGCCCTCACAGGGGAGACCCAGTACTTC.

V gene TRBV5-1 combines with J gene TRBJ1-2, with a tentative D call TRBD1 (6 bases). The CDR3 is made up of 13 amino acids. V was cut by 3 bases and J by 4 bases, with 10 bases left in between. Germline V gene lookup returns CDR1 SGHRS and CDR2 YFSETQ. This chain's CDR3 is CASSSQGSYGYTF. In DNA, the CDR3 is TGCGCCAGCAGCTCACAGGGTTCCTATGGCTACACCTTC.

This chain links TRBV9 with TRBJ2-3, with D perhaps matching TRBD2 (6 bases). The germline V and J ends were trimmed by 2 bases and 2 bases, with 15 bases remaining between them. From germline, CDR1 is SGDLS and CDR2 YYNGEE. This CDR3 is built from 16 residues. CDR3: CASSVSGSGDTDTQYF. CDR3 sequence (DNA): TGTGCCAGCAGCGTTAGTGGGTCGGGGGACACAGATACGCAGTATTTT.

The rearrangement joins TRBV5-1 to TRBJ1-4; possible D gene TRBD1, 5 bases. The germline gives CDR1 SGHRS, CDR2 YFSETQ. Deletions cut 4 bases from V and 8 bases from J, with 12 bases between. This CDR3 has 13 amino acids. CDR3 DNA sequence: TGCGCCAGCAGCATGAGACAGAGAGAAAAACTGTTTTTT. It is translated as CASSMRQREKLFF.

The V gene is TRBV27, the J gene TRBJ2-1; D remains unclear. Germline V CDR1 and CDR2: MNHEY, SMNVEV (reference sequence). Between the trimmed V and J ends, which lost 5 bases and 2 bases, there was a span of 7 bases. CDR3 length: 13 residues. CDR3 nucleotide sequence: TGTGCCAGCAGTCCAACAGCCTACAATGAGCAGTTCTTC. As protein: CASSPTAYNEQFF.

The CDR3 region has the DNA TGTGCCATCAGTGAGGGGGACAGGGGTCGGGGTCAGCCCCAGCATTTT. Amino acid sequence: CAISEGDRGRGQPQHF. The chain couples TRBV10-3 to TRBJ1-5; TRBD1 agrees at 10 bases. Germline V gene sequence: CDR1 ENHRY, CDR2 SYGVKD. After removal of 2 bases from V and 6 bases from J, the junction contained 7 bases not matched to a gene. The CDR3 is made up of 16 amino acids.

The V gene is TRBV30, the J gene TRBJ1-4; D ambiguous. This CDR3 has 14 amino acids. The germline V and J ends were trimmed by 0 bases and 1 base, with 6 bases remaining between them. Germline CDR1 is GTSNPN and CDR2 is SVGIG (reference sequence). The CDR3 DNA is TGTGCCTGGAGTGTATACGGAACTAATGAAAAACTGTTTTTT. Amino acids: CAWSVYGTNEKLFF.

The chain combines TRBV30 with TRBJ1-2, with D perhaps TRBD1 (6 bases). Per germline, CDR1 GTSNPN and CDR2 SVGIG (reference sequence). Trimming removed 7 bases from V and 0 bases from J, with 12 bases in between. CDR3 length equals 13 residues. The DNA for the CDR3 is TGTGCCTTTCCAGACAGGACTAACTATGGCTACACCTTC. This gives the protein CAFPDRTNYGYTF.

V and J are TRBV9 and TRBJ1-2; D might be TRBD1 (5 bases). This CDR3 contains 14 residues. The ends were cut back, 3 bases at V and 4 bases at J, with 13 bases in the middle. Germline V lookup: CDR1 SGDLS, CDR2 YYNGEE. CDR3 loop: CASSGVDSFYGYTF. CDR3 coding DNA: TGTGCCAGCAGCGGGGTCGACAGTTTCTATGGCTACACCTTC.

The rearrangement uses TRBV19 and TRBJ2-1; D might be TRBD1 (6 bases). Germline assignment: CDR1 LNHDA and CDR2 SQIVND (reference sequence). Between the trimmed V and J ends, which lost 7 bases and 0 bases, there was a span of 10 bases. This CDR3 has 14 amino acids. CDR3 region: CASIGGSSYNEQFF. CDR3 DNA: TGTGCCAGTATAGGGGGTAGCTCCTACAATGAGCAGTTCTTC.

The chain links TRBV9 to TRBJ2-5; 11 bases are a match to TRBD2. Germline trimming cut 0 bases from V and 4 bases from J; bases unmatched to any gene: 5. Germline V gene lookup returns CDR1 SGDLS and CDR2 YYNGEE. The CDR3 is made up of 16 amino acids. CDR3 DNA sequence: TGTGCCAGCAGCGTAGAGTTTAGCGGGGGGGCAGAGACCCAGTACTTC. It encodes CASSVEFSGGAETQYF.

This clone was picked up a small number of times. This rearrangement joins TRBV4-2 to TRBJ1-4; D ambiguous. The germline V gene has CDR1 LGHNA and CDR2 YNFKEQ. V was trimmed by 6 bases and J by 7 bases, leaving 9 bases between them. This CDR3 spans 12 amino acids. In DNA form, the CDR3 reads TGTGCCAGCAGGGGGAGGAGTGAAAAACTGTTTTTT. Its protein is CASRGRSEKLFF.

The chain has TRBV11-2 and TRBJ1-4; 7 bases are a match to TRBD1. Germline lookup yields CDR1 SGHAT and CDR2 FQNNGV. This CDR3 spans 13 amino acids. Losses at the gene ends were 6 bases for V and 7 bases for J; bases not matched to a gene: 5. In DNA form, the CDR3 reads TGTGCCAGCAGGGCGGGACAGTTTGAAAAACTGTTTTTT. Translating gives CASRAGQFEKLFF.